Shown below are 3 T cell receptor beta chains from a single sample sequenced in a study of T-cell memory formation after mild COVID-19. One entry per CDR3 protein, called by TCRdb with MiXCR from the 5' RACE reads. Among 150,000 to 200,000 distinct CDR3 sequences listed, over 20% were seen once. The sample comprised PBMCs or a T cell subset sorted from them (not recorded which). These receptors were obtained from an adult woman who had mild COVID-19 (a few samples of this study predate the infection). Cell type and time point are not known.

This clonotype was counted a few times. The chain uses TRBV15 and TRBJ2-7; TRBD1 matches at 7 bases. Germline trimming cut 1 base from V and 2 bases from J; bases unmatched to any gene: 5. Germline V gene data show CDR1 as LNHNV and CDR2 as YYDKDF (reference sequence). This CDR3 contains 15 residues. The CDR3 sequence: CATSRGTGTTYEQYF. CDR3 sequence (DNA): TGTGCCACCAGCAGAGGGACAGGAACAACCTACGAGCAGTACTTC.

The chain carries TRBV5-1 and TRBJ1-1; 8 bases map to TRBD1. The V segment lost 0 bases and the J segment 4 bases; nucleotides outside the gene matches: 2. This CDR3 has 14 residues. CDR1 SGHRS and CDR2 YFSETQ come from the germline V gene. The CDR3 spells CASSLAQGATEAFF. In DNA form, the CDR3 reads TGCGCCAGCAGCTTGGCCCAGGGGGCCACTGAAGCTTTCTTT.

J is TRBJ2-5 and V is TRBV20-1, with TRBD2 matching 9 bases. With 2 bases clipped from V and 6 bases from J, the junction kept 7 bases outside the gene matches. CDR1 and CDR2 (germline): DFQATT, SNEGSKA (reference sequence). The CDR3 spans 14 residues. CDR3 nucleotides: TGCAGTGCTAGAATTAGCGGGGGAACAAAGACCCAGTACTTC. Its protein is CSARISGGTKTQYF.